Listed here is a single T cell receptor beta chain. The antigen is unknown. The data were taken from a study of T cell responses to AZD1222 COVID-19 vaccine. Study outcomes and limitations: All repertoire sampling was performed exclusively after the peak T cell response.

Only in-frame clones appear in the TCRdb table, and some are missing; sequencing was by immunoSEQ multiplex PCR. Found here are about 160,000 clones, approximately 90% of them singletons; the top ten hold around 4.4%. This material consisted of peripheral blood, taken on day 0 of AZD1222 vaccination. The origin of this receptor is an adult in good health.

The DNA of the CDR3 is TGTGCCAGCAGCTTAGTCGGGACTAGCGCTTCCTACGAGCAGTACTTC. It translates to CASSLVGTSASYEQYF. V gene TRBV7-2 combines with J gene TRBJ2-7, with 10 bases lining up with TRBD2. The CDR3 has 16 amino acids. CDR1 SGHTA and CDR2 FQGNSA come from the germline V gene. V was clipped by 1 base and J by 1 base; unmatched bases: 4. Supplemented by reference TRBV7-2 and TRBJ2-7, the full variable domain reads GAGVSQSPSNKVTEKGKDVELRCDPISGHTALYWYRQSLGQGLEFLIYFQGNSAPDKSGLPSDRFSAERTGGSVSTLTIQRTQQEDSAVYLCASSLVGTSASYEQYFGPGTRLTVT.